These 5 T cell receptor beta chains were sequenced from one sample in a study of early T cells in non-severe SARS-CoV-2 infection. TCRdb redid the calling of the 5' RACE reads with MiXCR, one entry per CDR3 protein. The table lists tens of thousands of distinct CDR3 sequences, approximately 13% of them singletons, with roughly 2.5% in the top ten. The material sequenced was whole blood, taken at baseline. Receptor source: an adult who was a healthcare worker with PCR-confirmed SARS-CoV-2 infection or an uninfected control (not recorded which).

This chain links TRBV7-9 with TRBJ2-7, with D tentatively TRBD1 (5 bases). Trimming cost V 5 bases and J 3 bases, with 11 bases left between them. This CDR3 comprises 13 residues. The germline V gene has CDR1 SEHNR and CDR2 FQNEAQ (reference sequence). The CDR3 loop reads CASSPTDSYEQYF. The CDR3 DNA is TGTGCCAGCAGCCCGACAGATAGCTACGAGCAGTACTTC. The full variable domain, rest sourced from reference TRBV7-9 and TRBJ2-7, is DTGVSQNPRHKITKRGQNVTFRCDPISEHNRLYWYRQTLGQGPEFLTYFQNEAQLEKSRLLSDRFSAERPKGSFSTLEIQRTEQGDSAMYLCASSPTDSYEQYFGPGTRLTVT.

There are a few counts of this clonotype. This rearrangement joins TRBV11-2 to TRBJ2-5, with D possibly matching TRBD2 (5 bases). Trimming removed 0 bases at V and 4 bases at J, with 12 bases between. The CDR3 totals 15 residues. In germline, CDR1 is SGHAT, CDR2 FQNNGV. In DNA, the CDR3 is TGTGCCAGCAGCTTAGATGGGATAGCGCGAGAGACCCAGTACTTC. Translating gives CASSLDGIARETQYF.

This clonotype has more than one count but fewer than ten. The CDR3 DNA reads TGTGCCAGCAGCCAAGTTAGGGGGTCGAGCACCGGGGAGCTGTTTTTT. It is translated as CASSQVRGSSTGELFF. The chain combines TRBV14 with TRBJ2-2; perhaps TRBD1 as D (6 bases). Looked up from germline, CDR1 is SGHDN and CDR2 is FVKESK. This CDR3 region has 16 residues. V was shortened by 1 base and J by 4 bases, with 13 bases between the two germline ends.

This clonotype was observed many times. This chain joins TRBV15 and TRBJ2-3; D is perhaps TRBD2 (6 bases). Between the trimmed V and J ends, which lost 7 bases and 7 bases, there was a span of 15 bases. The CDR3 extends over 13 amino acids. Per germline, CDR1 LNHNV and CDR2 YYDKDF (reference sequence). For the CDR3, the DNA is TGTGCCACCAACGGGGGAACTTTCAATACGCAGTATTTT. Translation gives CATNGGTFNTQYF.

This clonotype was detected many times. The chain couples TRBV6-1 to TRBJ2-5; the D gene is possibly TRBD2 (5 bases). This CDR3 contains 15 residues. V gave up 5 bases and J gave up 7 bases, with 20 bases separating them. The V gene's germline CDR1 is MNHNS and CDR2 SASEGT. The chain's CDR3 is CASSLTRSYVGTQYF. The CDR3 DNA reads as TGTGCCAGCAGTCTAACTAGGTCCTATGTCGGGACCCAGTACTTC.